A single sample is the source of the 19 T cell receptor beta chains below, sequenced in a study of beta chain features in type 1 diabetes (dated by TCRdb to about 2018). What the study reported, not specific to this receptor: Type 1 diabetes patients showed a moderate but significant shortening of TCRB CDR3 length in all four CD4+ subsets.

Library construction relied on the immunoSEQ multiplex PCR assay. All of the isolated RNA was reverse transcribed with the High Capacity cDNA Reverse Transcription Kit, so expressed TCRB transcripts were sequenced. This immuneACCESS table, as held by TCRdb, lists in-frame sequences with V and J called but not all clones. Of the missing ones, under half trace to an unresolved V gene in checked studies; the others have no known cause. Present in this sample are 240,000 or so clones, approximately 15% of which were seen just once. The ten largest clones represent just under 0.02% of the sample. Their recognized antigens are unknown. The specimen was naive CD4+ T cells from blood. The sample's cell subset or site label, decoded: true naive CD4+ T cells. These receptors were taken from a man aged 30-40 years with type 1 diabetes.

J is TRBJ2-1 and V is TRBV10-3; 10 nucleotides agree with TRBD2. The CDR3 extends over 17 amino acids. J gave up 4 bases and V 4 bases, and 10 bases lay outside the gene matches. Per the germline V gene, CDR1 is ENHRY and CDR2 is SYGVKD. CDR3 nucleotide sequence: TGTGCCATCAGTGGCTCGGCCCTAGCGGGAGCTTACAATGAGCAGTTCTTC. The encoded protein is CAISGSALAGAYNEQFF.

This rearrangement joins TRBV6-5 to TRBJ1-2; 7 nucleotides line up with TRBD1. After removal of 6 bases from V and 4 bases from J, the junction contained 8 bases not matched to a gene. There are 14 residues in the CDR3. From germline, CDR1 is MNHEY and CDR2 SVGAGI. For the CDR3, the DNA is TGTGCCAGCAGCCGGCATAGGGACAGCTATGGCTACACCTTC. This translates into CASSRHRDSYGYTF.

A few counts support this clone. The V gene is TRBV15, the J gene TRBJ2-5; perhaps TRBD2 as D (5 bases). CDR3 length: 15 residues. Between the trimmed V and J ends, which lost 1 base and 5 bases, there was a span of 14 bases. Germline CDR1 reads LNHNV; CDR2 reads YYDKDF (reference sequence). The CDR3 nucleotides are TGTGCCACCAGCAGAGCCGGGATTTCGGGGGAGACCCAGTACTTC. The encoded protein is CATSRAGISGETQYF.

V gene TRBV2 combines with J gene TRBJ2-1; 9 nucleotides agree with TRBD2. Germline V lookup: CDR1 SNHLY, CDR2 FYNNEI. This CDR3 spans 12 amino acids. J gave up 9 bases and V 8 bases, and 5 bases lay outside the gene matches. CDR3 DNA sequence: TGTGCCAGCTTCCCGACTAGCGGTGAGCAGTTCTTC. This encodes CASFPTSGEQFF. Using reference TRBV2 and TRBJ2-1 for the parts outside the CDR3, the full variable domain is EPEVTQTPSHQVTQMGQEVILRCVPISNHLYFYWYRQILGQKVEFLVSFYNNEISEKSEIFDDQFSVERPDGSNFTLKIRSTKLEDSAMYFCASFPTSGEQFFGPGTRLTVL.

This clone was observed a handful of times. The chain recombines TRBV7-6 with TRBJ2-5; possible D gene TRBD1, 6 bases. From germline, CDR1 is SGHVS and CDR2 FNYEAQ. The CDR3 spans 16 residues. Trimming removed 5 bases from V and 2 bases from J, with 18 bases in between. CDR3 region: CASSAPQGVAQETQYF. CDR3 nucleotides: TGTGCCAGCAGCGCCCCACAGGGTGTGGCGCAAGAGACCCAGTACTTC.

This clone has just a few counts. The CDR3 sequence: CASSLSGGTQTQYF. The CDR3 bases are TGTGCCAGCAGTTTATCGGGAGGGACACAGACCCAGTACTTC. This chain uses TRBV27 with TRBJ2-5; D might be TRBD2 (7 bases). Germline V CDR1 and CDR2: MNHEY, SMNVEV (reference sequence). V lost 0 bases to trimming and J lost 6 bases, with 11 bases between them. This CDR3 region has 14 residues.

This clone turned up a few times. The genes are TRBV13 and TRBJ2-3; 9 bases align to TRBD2. The CDR3 has 16 residues. CDR1 is PRHDT, CDR2 FYEKMQ, per germline (reference sequence). J gave up 6 bases and V 5 bases, and 12 bases lay outside the gene matches. The CDR3 sequence: CASSVRPSGGLDTQYF. CDR3 nucleotides: TGTGCCAGCAGCGTTAGGCCCAGCGGGGGGCTGGATACGCAGTATTTT.

This clone was picked up a small number of times. The chain uses TRBV18 and TRBJ1-1; a possible D gene is TRBD1 (5 bases). CDR3 length: 15 amino acids. Germline CDR1 reads KGHSH; CDR2 reads LQKENI. V lost 0 bases and J 1 base, leaving 9 bases between the germline ends. The CDR3 nucleotides read TGTGCCAGCTCACCACCGAGGACAAAGAACACTGAAGCTTTCTTT. Its translation is CASSPPRTKNTEAFF.

The rearrangement links TRBV9 to TRBJ2-1; D possibly corresponds to TRBD1 (6 bases). The CDR3 extends over 17 amino acids. Trimming took off 3 bases at V and 8 bases at J, with 24 bases between the two ends. Per germline, CDR1 SGDLS and CDR2 YYNGEE. As DNA, the CDR3 is TGTGCCAGCAGCGACCGTTTTGGGAAAGGACAGAGGGATGAGCAGTTCTTC. Amino acid sequence: CASSDRFGKGQRDEQFF.

This clone has more than one count but fewer than ten. J is TRBJ2-1 and V is TRBV7-2, with a tentative D call TRBD2 (5 bases). Deletions cut 7 bases from V and 0 bases from J, with 16 bases between. Germline V gene sequence: CDR1 SGHTA, CDR2 FQGNSA. This CDR3 has 16 amino acids. CDR3 DNA: TGTGCCAGCAATCAACGAATAACTAGCTCCTACAATGAGCAGTTCTTC. This encodes CASNQRITSSYNEQFF. Together with reference TRBV7-2 and TRBJ2-1, the CDR3 gives the full variable domain: GAGVSQSPSNKVTEKGKDVELRCDPISGHTALYWYRQSLGQGLEFLIYFQGNSAPDKSGLPSDRFSAERTGGSVSTLTIQRTQQEDSAVYLCASNQRITSSYNEQFFGPGTRLTVL.

There are a few counts of this clone. The chain uses TRBV6-9 and TRBJ1-6; tentative D call: TRBD1 (5 bases). The CDR3 is made up of 15 amino acids. Germline CDR1 MNHGY, CDR2 SVAAGI. The ends were cut back, 4 bases at V and 7 bases at J, with 14 bases in the middle. The CDR3 region has the DNA TGTGCCAGCAGTTCGTCCAGGGAGGACAATTCACCCCTCCACTTT. Its protein is CASSSSREDNSPLHF.

V is TRBV7-9 and J is TRBJ2-3, with 7 positions matching TRBD2. The J segment lost 4 bases and the V segment lost 1 base, leaving 11 bases of the junction unmatched. The CDR3 sequence is 17 residues long. Germline CDR1 reads SEHNR; CDR2 reads FQNEAQ (reference sequence). CDR3: CASSLGVGDYYPDTQYF. Written as DNA, the CDR3 is TGTGCCAGCAGCTTAGGGGTCGGGGACTATTACCCAGATACGCAGTATTTT.

This clone was observed a handful of times. The DNA of the CDR3 is TGTGCCAGCAGCTTAGCAAAGGCAGGGGGCCTCCCGAGGGGCTACACCTTC. Protein: CASSLAKAGGLPRGYTF. The chain uses TRBV7-2 and TRBJ1-2; 8 positions match TRBD1. The V segment lost 0 bases and the J segment 8 bases; nucleotides outside the gene matches: 14. CDR1 and CDR2 from the germline V gene are SGHTA and FQGNSA. The CDR3 runs 17 residues.

This clone came up a few times. The chain recombines TRBV13 with TRBJ1-6; TRBD1 matches 7 bases. The V gene's germline CDR1 is PRHDT and CDR2 FYEKMQ (reference sequence). The J segment lost 19 bases and the V segment lost 4 bases, leaving 16 bases of the junction unmatched. This CDR3 is 14 amino acids long. DNA for the CDR3: TGTGCCAGCAGCTCAGGGGCGACCGACAGGGTCGAGCACTTT. Translation: CASSSGATDRVEHF.

The V call is TRBV6-5, the J call TRBJ1-2; unclear D gene. V lost 4 bases to trimming and J lost 4 bases, with 13 bases between them. Germline loops: CDR1 MNHEY, CDR2 SVGAGI. This CDR3 spans 14 amino acids. In DNA, the CDR3 is TGTGCCAGCAGTTTTAGTAGCAGCCTCTATGGCTACACCTTC. Translated, it gives CASSFSSSLYGYTF.

The chain carries TRBV11-2 and TRBJ1-6, with 10 bases identical to TRBD1. Germline CDR1 and CDR2: SGHAT and FQNNGV. This CDR3 contains 14 residues. V gave up 5 bases and J gave up 10 bases; unmatched junction bases: 5. The CDR3 DNA follows: TGTGCCAGCAGCAACGACAGGGGGCTGTCACCCCTCCACTTT. Protein product: CASSNDRGLSPLHF.

The chain carries TRBV5-4 and TRBJ2-7; D perhaps matches TRBD1 (6 bases). Germline values: CDR1 SGHNT, CDR2 YYREEE (reference sequence). This CDR3 region has 13 residues. V lost 4 bases and J lost 5, with 13 bases in between. DNA of the CDR3: TGTGCCAGCAGCGCATCTACAGGGAACGAGCAGTACTTC. It translates to CASSASTGNEQYF.

The J gene is TRBJ1-1, the V gene TRBV11-3, with D perhaps matching TRBD1 (6 bases). V lost 4 bases and J 1 base, leaving 7 bases between the germline ends. CDR1 is SGHNT and CDR2 is YENEEA in the germline V gene. The CDR3 runs 13 residues. DNA for the CDR3: TGTGCCAGCAGCTCGACAGGGAACACTGAAGCTTTCTTT. Residues: CASSSTGNTEAFF.

The rearrangement links TRBV29-1 to TRBJ2-5; 7 positions match TRBD1. The V gene's germline CDR1 is SQVTM and CDR2 ANQGSEA. After removal of 0 bases from V and 5 bases from J, the junction contained 6 bases not matched to a gene. CDR3 length: 14 residues. For the CDR3, the DNA is TGCAGCGTTGAAGATGGGCAGGGGGACGAGACCCAGTACTTC. The encoded protein is CSVEDGQGDETQYF.